These T cell receptor beta chains were read from a single sample in a study of cytomegalovirus exposure and HLA in healthy donors. The protocol was immunoSEQ multiplex PCR, while the TCRdb copy is restricted to in-frame clones and leaves out a portion. The table includes fewer than 150,000 clones, approximately 83% detected once. The specimen was PBMCs. Source of these receptors: a man in his forties or fifties in good health and CMV-seropositive. CDR3s include the opening cysteine and the closing phenylalanine or tryptophan. D genes are given only for firm matches. Size values are once, few and many counts, or a class for expanded clones, and some rows have none.

clone size: .
V gene: TRBV11-2
D gene: TRBD1
J gene: TRBJ1-5
CDR3 protein: CASSRTGGGQPQHF
CDR3 DNA: TGTGCCAGCAGCCGGACAGGGGGCGGGCAGCCCCAGCATTTT

clone size: .
V gene: TRBV2
D gene: .
J gene: TRBJ1-5
CDR3 protein: CASSGGLLEQPQHF
CDR3 DNA: TGTGCCAGCAGTGGAGGGCTACTGGAGCAGCCCCAGCATTTT

clone size: .
V gene: TRBV12-5
D gene: .
J gene: TRBJ2-2
CDR3 protein: CASGLWGPGELFF
CDR3 DNA: TGTGCTAGTGGACTTTGGGGGCCCGGGGAGCTGTTTTTT

clone size: .
V gene: TRBV5-5
D gene: TRBD1
J gene: TRBJ1-2
CDR3 protein: CASSPGTGLTYGYTF
CDR3 DNA: TGTGCCAGCAGCCCGGGGACAGGGCTTACCTATGGCTACACCTTC

clone size: once
V gene: TRBV5-4
D gene: .
J gene: TRBJ2-2
CDR3 protein: CASSIQNTGELFF
CDR3 DNA: TGTGCCAGCAGCATACAAAACACCGGGGAGCTGTTTTTT

clone size: .
V gene: TRBV11-2
D gene: TRBD2
J gene: TRBJ2-7
CDR3 protein: CASSSVIAGSSYEQYF
CDR3 DNA: TGTGCCAGCAGCTCTGTCATAGCGGGGAGCTCCTACGAGCAGTACTTC

clone size: few
V gene: TRBV6-1
D gene: .
J gene: TRBJ2-7
CDR3 protein: CASGGGYEQYF
CDR3 DNA: TGTGCCAGCGGGGGCGGCTACGAGCAGTACTTC

clone size: .
V gene: TRBV9
D gene: .
J gene: TRBJ1-5
CDR3 protein: CASSDDRNQPQHF
CDR3 DNA: TGTGCCAGCAGCGACGACAGAAATCAGCCCCAGCATTTT

clone size: .
V gene: TRBV27
D gene: .
J gene: TRBJ1-2
CDR3 protein: CASSTQGSYGYTF
CDR3 DNA: TGTGCCAGCAGTACGCAGGGCTCCTATGGCTACACCTTC

clone size: .
V gene: TRBV10-1
D gene: TRBD2
J gene: TRBJ2-2
CDR3 protein: CASSESKAGLNTGELFF
CDR3 DNA: TGCGCCAGCAGTGAGTCGAAAGCGGGGCTGAACACCGGGGAGCTGTTTTTT

clone size: once
V gene: TRBV30
D gene: TRBD2
J gene: TRBJ2-3
CDR3 protein: CAWSSRGGTDTQYF
CDR3 DNA: TGTGCCTGGAGTTCCCGGGGGGGCACAGATACGCAGTATTTT

clone size: medium-sized
V gene: TRBV27
D gene: .
J gene: TRBJ1-1
CDR3 protein: CASRLGAGTNTEAFF
CDR3 DNA: TGTGCCAGCAGATTGGGGGCAGGAACGAACACTGAAGCTTTCTTT

clone size: .
V gene: TRBV23-1
D gene: .
J gene: TRBJ2-5
CDR3 protein: CASGPTVQETQYF
CDR3 DNA: TGCGCCAGCGGGCCGACGGTACAAGAGACCCAGTACTTC

clone size: .
V gene: TRBV27
D gene: TRBD2
J gene: TRBJ2-3
CDR3 protein: CASSTPSGTSTDTQYF
CDR3 DNA: TGTGCCAGCAGTACACCTAGCGGGACTAGCACAGATACGCAGTATTTT

clone size: .
V gene: TRBV9
D gene: .
J gene: TRBJ2-7
CDR3 protein: CASSVGRGSYEQYF
CDR3 DNA: TGTGCCAGCAGCGTAGGGCGGGGCTCCTACGAGCAGTACTTC

clone size: .
V gene: TRBV5-4
D gene: .
J gene: TRBJ2-3
CDR3 protein: CASSQLQRGWTDTQYF
CDR3 DNA: TGTGCCAGCAGCCAACTTCAAAGAGGATGGACAGATACGCAGTATTTT

clone size: .
V gene: TRBV7-8
D gene: TRBD1
J gene: TRBJ1-6
CDR3 protein: CASSVTGSDSPLHF
CDR3 DNA: TGTGCCAGCAGCGTGACAGGGTCTGATTCACCCCTCCACTTT

clone size: once
V gene: TRBV9
D gene: TRBD1
J gene: TRBJ1-6
CDR3 protein: CASSTGQLNSPLHF
CDR3 DNA: TGTGCCAGCAGCACGGGACAGCTTAATTCACCCCTCCACTTT

clone size: .
V gene: TRBV4-2
D gene: .
J gene: TRBJ1-5
CDR3 protein: CASSQDERTNQPQHF
CDR3 DNA: TGTGCCAGCAGCCAAGATGAGAGGACTAATCAGCCCCAGCATTTT

clone size: .
V gene: TRBV11-2
D gene: TRBD2
J gene: TRBJ2-1
CDR3 protein: CASSLDLGGLAVSYNEQFF
CDR3 DNA: TGTGCCAGCAGCTTAGATCTGGGGGGACTAGCGGTCTCCTACAATGAGCAGTTCTTC

clone size: .
V gene: TRBV7-2
D gene: .
J gene: TRBJ2-7
CDR3 protein: CASSQKYEQYF
CDR3 DNA: TGTGCCAGCAGCCAAAAATACGAGCAGTACTTC

clone size: .
V gene: TRBV14
D gene: .
J gene: TRBJ2-3
CDR3 protein: CASSQERRDTQYF
CDR3 DNA: TGTGCCAGCAGCCAAGAACGGAGAGATACGCAGTATTTT

clone size: .
V gene: TRBV4-1
D gene: .
J gene: TRBJ2-7
CDR3 protein: CASSLLSLAAKDEQYF
CDR3 DNA: TGCGCCAGCAGCCTCCTGTCGTTAGCGGCCAAGGACGAGCAGTACTTC

clone size: .
V gene: TRBV7-3
D gene: TRBD2
J gene: TRBJ2-1
CDR3 protein: CASSPSSGAYNEQFF
CDR3 DNA: TGTGCCAGCAGCCCGTCTAGCGGGGCCTACAATGAGCAGTTCTTC

clone size: .
V gene: TRBV18
D gene: .
J gene: TRBJ1-5
CDR3 protein: CASSPTGRGGNQPQHF
CDR3 DNA: TGTGCCAGCTCACCTACAGGGAGAGGCGGCAATCAGCCCCAGCATTTT

clone size: .
V gene: TRBV14
D gene: TRBD2
J gene: TRBJ2-7
CDR3 protein: CASSLRLAGGRYEQYF
CDR3 DNA: TGTGCCAGCAGCCTTCGGCTAGCGGGAGGAAGGTACGAGCAGTACTTC

clone size: .
V gene: TRBV7-7
D gene: TRBD1
J gene: TRBJ2-5
CDR3 protein: CASSFRGYETQYF
CDR3 DNA: TGTGCCAGCAGCTTCAGGGGGTATGAGACCCAGTACTTC

clone size: .
V gene: TRBV14
D gene: .
J gene: TRBJ2-3
CDR3 protein: CASSRPLQGVDTQYF
CDR3 DNA: TGTGCCAGCAGCCGCCCCTTACAGGGAGTAGATACGCAGTATTTT

clone size: .
V gene: TRBV4-2
D gene: TRBD2
J gene: TRBJ2-3
CDR3 protein: CASSQESTTSADTQYF
CDR3 DNA: TGTGCCAGCAGTCAAGAGAGTACTACTAGCGCAGATACGCAGTATTTT

clone size: .
V gene: TRBV5-1
D gene: TRBD2
J gene: TRBJ2-7
CDR3 protein: CASSGTSGSYEQYF
CDR3 DNA: TGCGCCAGCAGCGGGACTAGCGGCTCCTACGAGCAGTACTTC

clone size: .
V gene: TRBV10-3
D gene: .
J gene: TRBJ1-5
CDR3 protein: CATRDTHQPQHF
CDR3 DNA: TGTGCCACCCGGGACACTCATCAGCCCCAGCATTTT

clone size: .
V gene: TRBV6-5
D gene: TRBD1
J gene: TRBJ1-4
CDR3 protein: CASSYGRGRTNEKLFF
CDR3 DNA: TGTGCCAGCAGTTACGGCAGGGGGCGAACTAATGAAAAACTGTTTTTT

clone size: few
V gene: TRBV6-5
D gene: TRBD1
J gene: TRBJ2-4
CDR3 protein: CASSYSGIGGNIQYF
CDR3 DNA: TGTGCCAGCAGTTACTCCGGGATAGGGGGCAACATTCAGTACTTC

clone size: .
V gene: TRBV5-3
D gene: TRBD2
J gene: TRBJ2-1
CDR3 protein: CARSLVDLGTSGYNEQFF
CDR3 DNA: TGTGCCAGAAGCTTGGTAGATTTAGGGACTAGCGGCTACAATGAGCAGTTCTTC

clone size: .
V gene: TRBV19
D gene: TRBD1
J gene: TRBJ1-3
CDR3 protein: CASSMPQGQGNTIYF
CDR3 DNA: TGTGCCAGTAGTATGCCACAGGGGCAAGGAAACACCATATATTTT

clone size: .
V gene: TRBV9
D gene: TRBD2
J gene: TRBJ2-7
CDR3 protein: CASSVGSGGISYEQYF
CDR3 DNA: TGTGCCAGCAGCGTAGGGTCCGGGGGGATCTCCTACGAGCAGTACTTC

clone size: once
V gene: TRBV7-9
D gene: .
J gene: TRBJ2-3
CDR3 protein: CASSPVGAADTQYF
CDR3 DNA: TGTGCCAGCAGCCCTGTAGGAGCCGCAGATACGCAGTATTTT

clone size: .
V gene: TRBV5-1
D gene: .
J gene: TRBJ2-5
CDR3 protein: CASSYITGETQYF
CDR3 DNA: TGCGCCAGCAGCTATATCACGGGTGAGACCCAGTACTTC

clone size: .
V gene: TRBV6-6
D gene: TRBD1
J gene: TRBJ1-5
CDR3 protein: CASSPGQGVNQPQHF
CDR3 DNA: TGTGCCAGCAGCCCGGGACAGGGGGTAAATCAGCCCCAGCATTTT

clone size: .
V gene: TRBV7-9
D gene: .
J gene: TRBJ1-1
CDR3 protein: CASSFSGRSTEAFF
CDR3 DNA: TGTGCCAGCAGCTTCTCAGGGAGGAGCACTGAAGCTTTCTTT

clone size: .
V gene: TRBV5-1
D gene: TRBD2
J gene: TRBJ2-5
CDR3 protein: CASSLGTSGSETQYF
CDR3 DNA: TGCGCCAGCAGCTTGGGGACTAGCGGGAGTGAGACCCAGTACTTC

clone size: .
V gene: TRBV27
D gene: .
J gene: TRBJ2-7
CDR3 protein: CASSLNSGGEQYF
CDR3 DNA: TGTGCCAGCAGTTTGAATAGCGGTGGAGAGCAGTACTTC

clone size: once
V gene: TRBV5-1
D gene: TRBD2
J gene: TRBJ2-3
CDR3 protein: CASSLGLAGADTQYF
CDR3 DNA: TGCGCCAGCAGCTTGGGCCTAGCGGGAGCCGATACGCAGTATTTT

clone size: .
V gene: TRBV6-5
D gene: .
J gene: TRBJ2-7
CDR3 protein: CASRRQEYNEQYF
CDR3 DNA: TGTGCCAGCAGACGACAGGAGTATAACGAGCAGTACTTC

clone size: .
V gene: TRBV5-1
D gene: .
J gene: TRBJ2-3
CDR3 protein: CASSLAAGADTQYF
CDR3 DNA: TGCGCCAGCAGCTTGGCTGCAGGGGCAGATACGCAGTATTTT

clone size: .
V gene: TRBV30
D gene: .
J gene: TRBJ1-1
CDR3 protein: CAWSSTVFLTEAFF
CDR3 DNA: TGTGCCTGGAGTTCAACAGTCTTTCTCACTGAAGCTTTCTTT

clone size: .
V gene: TRBV27
D gene: .
J gene: TRBJ1-2
CDR3 protein: CASSRGGVGYTF
CDR3 DNA: TGTGCCAGCTCTAGAGGGGGTGTTGGCTACACCTTC

clone size: .
V gene: TRBV5-1
D gene: TRBD2
J gene: TRBJ2-7
CDR3 protein: CASSLGGLAGFLIYEQYF
CDR3 DNA: TGCGCCAGCAGCTTGGGGGGACTAGCGGGATTCCTTATCTACGAGCAGTACTTC

clone size: .
V gene: TRBV6-1
D gene: .
J gene: TRBJ2-7
CDR3 protein: CASSLSTVPDYEQYF
CDR3 DNA: TGTGCCAGCAGTCTTTCGACAGTCCCTGACTACGAGCAGTACTTC

clone size: .
V gene: TRBV7-2
D gene: .
J gene: TRBJ1-6
CDR3 protein: CASSLEGQKTSPLHF
CDR3 DNA: TGTGCCAGCAGCTTAGAGGGGCAGAAGACATCACCCCTCCACTTT

clone size: .
V gene: TRBV6-5
D gene: .
J gene: TRBJ2-1
CDR3 protein: CASSRRSYNEQFF
CDR3 DNA: TGTGCCAGCAGTCGGAGATCCTACAATGAGCAGTTCTTC